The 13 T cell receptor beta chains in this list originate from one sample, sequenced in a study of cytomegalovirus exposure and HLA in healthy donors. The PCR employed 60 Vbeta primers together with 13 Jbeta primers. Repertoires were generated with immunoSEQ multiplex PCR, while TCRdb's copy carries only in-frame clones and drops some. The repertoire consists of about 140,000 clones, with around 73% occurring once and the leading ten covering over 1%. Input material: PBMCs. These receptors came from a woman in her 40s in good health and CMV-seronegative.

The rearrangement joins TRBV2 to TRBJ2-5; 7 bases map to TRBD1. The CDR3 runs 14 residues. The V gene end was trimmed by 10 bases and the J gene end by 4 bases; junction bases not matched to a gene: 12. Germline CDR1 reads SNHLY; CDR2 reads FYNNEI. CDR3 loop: CATKKGQWGETQYF. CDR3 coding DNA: TGTGCCACCAAGAAGGGACAGTGGGGAGAGACCCAGTACTTC.

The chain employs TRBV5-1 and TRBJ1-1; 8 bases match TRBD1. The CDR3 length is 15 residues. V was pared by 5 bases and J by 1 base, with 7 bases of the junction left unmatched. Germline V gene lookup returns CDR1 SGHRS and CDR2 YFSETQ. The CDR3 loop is CASRDRAMPNTEAFF. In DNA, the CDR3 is TGCGCCAGCAGGGACAGGGCTATGCCGAACACTGAAGCTTTCTTT.

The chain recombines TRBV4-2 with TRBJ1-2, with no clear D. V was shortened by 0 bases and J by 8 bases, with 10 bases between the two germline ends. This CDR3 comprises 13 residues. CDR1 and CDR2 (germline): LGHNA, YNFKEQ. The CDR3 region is CASSQERAWGYTF. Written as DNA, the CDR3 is TGTGCCAGCAGCCAAGAGAGGGCATGGGGCTACACCTTC.

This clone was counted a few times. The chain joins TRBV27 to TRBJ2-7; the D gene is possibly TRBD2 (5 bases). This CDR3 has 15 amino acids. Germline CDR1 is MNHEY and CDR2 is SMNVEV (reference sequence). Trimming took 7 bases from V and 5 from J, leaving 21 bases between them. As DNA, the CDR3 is TGTGCCAGCAATCCAGGACTGGGAAACATAGACGAGCAGTACTTC. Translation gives CASNPGLGNIDEQYF.

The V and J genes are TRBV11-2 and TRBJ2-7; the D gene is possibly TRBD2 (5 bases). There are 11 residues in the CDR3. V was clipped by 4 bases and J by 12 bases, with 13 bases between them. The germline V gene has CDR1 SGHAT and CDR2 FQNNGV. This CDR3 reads CASSSKEVSYV. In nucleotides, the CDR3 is TGTGCCAGCAGCTCAAAGGAGGTATCGTACGTC.

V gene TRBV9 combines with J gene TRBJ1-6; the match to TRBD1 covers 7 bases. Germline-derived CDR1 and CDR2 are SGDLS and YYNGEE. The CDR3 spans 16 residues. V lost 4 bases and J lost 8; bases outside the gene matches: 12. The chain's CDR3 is CASSSNLDRDYSPLHF. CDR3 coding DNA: TGTGCCAGCAGCTCCAACCTAGACAGGGATTATTCACCCCTCCACTTT.

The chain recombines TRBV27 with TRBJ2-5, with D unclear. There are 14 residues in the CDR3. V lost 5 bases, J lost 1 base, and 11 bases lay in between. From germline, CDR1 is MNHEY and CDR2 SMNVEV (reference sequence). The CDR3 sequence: CASSEAGPQETQYF. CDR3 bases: TGTGCCAGCAGTGAAGCAGGCCCCCAAGAGACCCAGTACTTC.

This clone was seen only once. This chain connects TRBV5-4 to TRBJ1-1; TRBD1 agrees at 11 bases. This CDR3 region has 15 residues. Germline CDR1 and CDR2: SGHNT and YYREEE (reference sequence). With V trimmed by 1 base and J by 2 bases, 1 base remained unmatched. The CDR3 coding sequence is TGTGCCAGCAGCTTGTGGACAGGGGGCAACACTGAAGCTTTCTTT. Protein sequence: CASSLWTGGNTEAFF.

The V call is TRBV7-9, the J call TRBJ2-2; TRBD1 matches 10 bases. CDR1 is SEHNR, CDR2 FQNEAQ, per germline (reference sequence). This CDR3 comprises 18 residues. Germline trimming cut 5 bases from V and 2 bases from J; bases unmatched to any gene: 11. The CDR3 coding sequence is TGTGCCAGCAGCGACGGGACAGGGGCGATCATCAACACCGGGGAGCTGTTTTTT. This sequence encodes CASSDGTGAIINTGELFF.

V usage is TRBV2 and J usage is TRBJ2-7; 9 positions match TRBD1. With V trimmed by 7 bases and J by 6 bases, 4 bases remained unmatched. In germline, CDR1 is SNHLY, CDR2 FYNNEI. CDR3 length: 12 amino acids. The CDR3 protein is CASMQDRGEQYV. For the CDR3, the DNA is TGTGCCAGCATGCAGGACAGGGGCGAGCAGTACGTC.

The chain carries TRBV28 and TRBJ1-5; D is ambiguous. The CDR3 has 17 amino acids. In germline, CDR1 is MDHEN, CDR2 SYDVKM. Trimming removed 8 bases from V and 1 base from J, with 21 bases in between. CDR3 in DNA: TGTGCCAGCCTCCCGCGGAAAGGAGCGGGGAGCAATCAGCCCCAGCATTTT. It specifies CASLPRKGAGSNQPQHF.

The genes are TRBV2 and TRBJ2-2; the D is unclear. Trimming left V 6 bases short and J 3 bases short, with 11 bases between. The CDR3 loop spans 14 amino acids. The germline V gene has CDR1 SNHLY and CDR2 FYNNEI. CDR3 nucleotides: TGTGCCAGCAGCGTCGTAGCCCACACCGGGGAGCTGTTTTTT. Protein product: CASSVVAHTGELFF.

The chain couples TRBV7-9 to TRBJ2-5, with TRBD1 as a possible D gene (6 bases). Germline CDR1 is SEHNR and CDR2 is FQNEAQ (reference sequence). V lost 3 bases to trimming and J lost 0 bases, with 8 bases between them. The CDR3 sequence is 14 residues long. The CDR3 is CASSFRDNQETQYF. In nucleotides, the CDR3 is TGTGCCAGCAGCTTTAGGGACAACCAAGAGACCCAGTACTTC.